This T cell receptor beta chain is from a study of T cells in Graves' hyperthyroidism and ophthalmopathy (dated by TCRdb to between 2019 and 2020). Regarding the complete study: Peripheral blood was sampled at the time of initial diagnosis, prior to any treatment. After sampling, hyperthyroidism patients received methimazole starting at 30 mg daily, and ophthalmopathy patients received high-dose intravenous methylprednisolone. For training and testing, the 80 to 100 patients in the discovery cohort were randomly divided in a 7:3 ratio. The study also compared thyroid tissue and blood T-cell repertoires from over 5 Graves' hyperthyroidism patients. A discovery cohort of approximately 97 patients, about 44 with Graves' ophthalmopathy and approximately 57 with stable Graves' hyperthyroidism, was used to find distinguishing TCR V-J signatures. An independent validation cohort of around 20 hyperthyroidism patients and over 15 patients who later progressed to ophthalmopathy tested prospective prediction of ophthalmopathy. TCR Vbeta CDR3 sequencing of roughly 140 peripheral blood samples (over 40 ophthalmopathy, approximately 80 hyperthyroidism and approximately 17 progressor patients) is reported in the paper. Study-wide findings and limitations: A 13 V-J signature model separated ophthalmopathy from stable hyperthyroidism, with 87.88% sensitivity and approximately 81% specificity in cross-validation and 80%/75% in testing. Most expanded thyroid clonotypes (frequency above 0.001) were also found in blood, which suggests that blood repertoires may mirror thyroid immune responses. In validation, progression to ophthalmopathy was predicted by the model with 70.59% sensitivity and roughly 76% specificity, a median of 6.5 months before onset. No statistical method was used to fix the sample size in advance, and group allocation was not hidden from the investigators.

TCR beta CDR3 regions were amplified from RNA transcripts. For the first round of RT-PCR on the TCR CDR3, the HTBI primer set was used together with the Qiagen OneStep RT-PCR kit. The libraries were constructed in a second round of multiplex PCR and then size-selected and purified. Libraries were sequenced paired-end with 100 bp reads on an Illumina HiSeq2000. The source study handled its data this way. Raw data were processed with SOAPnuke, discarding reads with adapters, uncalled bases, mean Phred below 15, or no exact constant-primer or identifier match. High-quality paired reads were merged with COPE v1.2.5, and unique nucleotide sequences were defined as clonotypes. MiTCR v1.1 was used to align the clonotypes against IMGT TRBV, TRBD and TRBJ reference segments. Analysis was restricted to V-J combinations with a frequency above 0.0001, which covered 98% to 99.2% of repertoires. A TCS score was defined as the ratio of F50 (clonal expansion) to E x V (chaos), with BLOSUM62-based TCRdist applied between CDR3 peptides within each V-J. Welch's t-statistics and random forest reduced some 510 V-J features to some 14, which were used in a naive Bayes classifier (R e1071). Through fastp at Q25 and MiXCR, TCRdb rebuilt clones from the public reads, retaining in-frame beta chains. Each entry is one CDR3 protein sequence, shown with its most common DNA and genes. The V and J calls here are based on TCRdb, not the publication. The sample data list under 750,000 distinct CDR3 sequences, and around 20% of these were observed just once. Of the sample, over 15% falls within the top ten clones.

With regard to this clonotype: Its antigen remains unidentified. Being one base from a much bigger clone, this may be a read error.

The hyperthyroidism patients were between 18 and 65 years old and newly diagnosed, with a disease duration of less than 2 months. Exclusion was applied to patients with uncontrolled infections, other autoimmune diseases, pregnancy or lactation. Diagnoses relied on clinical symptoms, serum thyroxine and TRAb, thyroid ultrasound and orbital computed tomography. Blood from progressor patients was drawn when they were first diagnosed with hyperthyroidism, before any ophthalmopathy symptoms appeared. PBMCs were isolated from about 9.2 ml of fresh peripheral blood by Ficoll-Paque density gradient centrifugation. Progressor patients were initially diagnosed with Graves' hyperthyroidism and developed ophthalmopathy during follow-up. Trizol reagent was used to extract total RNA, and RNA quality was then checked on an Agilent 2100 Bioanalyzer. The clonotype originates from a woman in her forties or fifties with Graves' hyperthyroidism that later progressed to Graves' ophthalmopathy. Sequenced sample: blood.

This receptor has the CDR3 CSASTGHRNTGELFF. The DNA is TGCAGTGCTTCCACGGGACACCGTAACACCGGGGAGCTGTTTTTT. This sequence uses TRBV20-1 and TRBJ2-2, and the D gene may be TRBD1, 6 bases matching. V is cut by 5 bases and J by 2 bases, and the space between the germline ends is 15 bases. As encoded in the germline V gene (reference sequence), CDR1 is DFQATT while CDR2 is SNEGSKA. The CDR3, cysteine through phenylalanine, is 15 amino acids long. Only the CDR3 DNA stays, 45 bases, in frame from base 1.